Sequencing of this T cell receptor (beta chain) was carried out in a study of T cell changes during pregnancy in multiple sclerosis. Profiling relied on immunoSEQ multiplex PCR, and the TCRdb table lists in-frame clones only, not all of them. Here the sample spans 55,000 to 70,000 clones, 90% to 95% being singletons. V trimming: 4 bases; J trimming: 2 bases; junction bases outside the gene matches: 4. There are 15 residues in the CDR3. Germline-derived CDR1 and CDR2 are MGHRA and YSYEKL. The sequence was collected from a female donor with multiple sclerosis, enrolled in a pregnancy study. The specimen was CD4+ T cells from peripheral blood mononuclear cells, collected before pregnancy. This chain uses TRBV4-1 with TRBJ1-3, with TRBD1 identical over 8 bases. DNA for the CDR3: TGCGCCAGCAGCCTCCTACAGGGGGCTGGAAACACCATATATTTT. Amino acid sequence: CASSLLQGAGNTIYF.